This is a list of T cell receptor beta chains from one sample in a study of blood T cells in healthy people across ages. Using its own MiXCR run on the 5' RACE reads, TCRdb lists one record per CDR3 protein. The table has approximately 800,000 distinct CDR3 sequences, approximately 35% seen once. Source material: blood. Source of these receptors: a man aged 18 to 35 in good health. Both conserved end residues are part of each CDR3. The order of the fields is D gene, clone size, J gene, V gene, CDR3 protein, CDR3 DNA. A D gene is named only where the DNA matches it firmly. Part of the rows lack a size; the others show once, few, many or a class for expanded clones.

>TRBD1|-|TRBJ2-7|TRBV6-6
CASSWTGSDEQYF
TGTGCCAGCAGCTGGACAGGGTCGGACGAGCAGTACTTC
>TRBD1|many|TRBJ2-5|TRBV13
CASSNSQGASGTQYF
TGTGCCAGCAGCAACTCGCAGGGGGCGAGTGGGACCCAGTACTTC
>-|few|TRBJ2-2|TRBV5-6
CASRRTVNTGELFF
TGTGCCAGCAGGAGGACAGTTAACACCGGGGAGCTGTTTTTT
>-|-|TRBJ2-7|TRBV2
CATRGAGQVFNEQYF
TGTGCCACGAGGGGAGCGGGACAGGTATTCAATGAGCAGTACTTC
>TRBD1|few|TRBJ1-4|TRBV4-3
CASSQEKAGGSEKLFF
TGCGCCAGCAGCCAAGAAAAGGCAGGGGGAAGTGAAAAACTGTTTTTT
>TRBD1|once|TRBJ2-5|TRBV27
CASSQTGKGETQYF
TGTGCCAGCAGCCAGACAGGGAAGGGAGAGACCCAGTACTTC
>TRBD2|-|TRBJ2-7|TRBV7-2
CASSFLAGVIPYAQYF
TGTGCCAGCAGCTTTCTAGCGGGAGTAATTCCCTACGCGCAGTACTTC
>-|few|TRBJ1-3|TRBV10-3
CAISDPRNTIYF
TGTGCCATCAGTGATCCGCGAAACACCATATATTTT
>-|-|TRBJ2-3|TRBV5-6
CASSVSGVQDTQYF
TGTGCCAGCAGCGTGTCTGGGGTTCAAGATACGCAGTATTTT
>-|few|TRBJ1-5|TRBV7-8
CASSSSDGRNQPQHF
TGTGCCAGCAGCTCGTCGGACGGACGAAATCAGCCCCAGCATTTT
>TRBD1|-|TRBJ1-2|TRBV6-2/TRBV6-3
CASRGGQELNGYTF
TGTGCCAGCAGAGGGGGACAGGAACTTAATGGCTACACCTTC
>-|few|TRBJ1-5|TRBV4-3
CASSQDRIDQPQHF
TGCGCCAGCAGCCAAGACAGGATAGATCAGCCCCAGCATTTT
>-|-|TRBJ2-1|TRBV9
CASYPGGGVINEQFF
TGTGCCAGCTACCCAGGGGGGGGGGTAATTAATGAGCAGTTCTTC
>-|-|TRBJ1-2|TRBV2
CASTLGEGNYGYTF
TGTGCCAGCACCCTAGGGGAGGGGAACTATGGCTACACCTTC
>-|-|TRBJ1-6|TRBV12-3/TRBV12-4
CASRPSRSYNSPLHF
TGTGCCAGCAGGCCGTCCCGGTCCTATAATTCACCCCTCCACTTT
>-|few|TRBJ2-2|TRBV4-3
CASSPGFRDTGELFF
TGCGCCAGCAGCCCGGGATTTCGGGACACCGGGGAGCTGTTTTTT
>TRBD1|-|TRBJ1-6|TRBV27
CASSKEGQSSPLHF
TGTGCCAGCAGCAAGGAGGGACAGAGTTCACCCCTCCACTTT
>-|-|TRBJ1-1|TRBV20-1
CSATGVGLTEAFF
TGCAGTGCTACAGGGGTGGGACTCACTGAAGCTTTCTTT
>-|many|TRBJ2-7|TRBV5-1
CASSLGDRRYEQYF
TGCGCCAGCAGCTTGGGTGACAGAAGATACGAGCAGTACTTC
>-|-|TRBJ1-1|TRBV20-1
CSAAYPANTEAFF
TGCAGTGCCGCTTATCCGGCGAACACTGAAGCTTTCTTT
>-|-|TRBJ1-1|TRBV25-1
CAGSDVAAEAFF
TGTGCCGGCAGTGACGTAGCGGCTGAAGCTTTCTTT
>-|-|TRBJ2-3|TRBV7-3
CASSSLGDTDTQYF
TGTGCCAGCAGCTCCCTGGGGGACACAGATACGCAGTATTTT
>-|-|TRBJ1-1|TRBV5-1
CASSLEWGFEAFF
TGCGCCAGCAGCTTGGAATGGGGGTTTGAAGCTTTCTTT
>-|-|TRBJ2-5|TRBV25-1
CASNGETQYF
TGTGCCAGCAATGGAGAGACCCAGTACTTC
>-|-|TRBJ1-1|TRBV7-9
CASSLALTSEAFF
TGTGCCAGCAGCTTAGCGTTAACCTCTGAAGCTTTCTTC
>-|many|TRBJ2-3|TRBV10-3
CAITPQGSPDTQYF
TGTGCCATCACCCCGCAGGGGAGCCCAGATACGCAGTATTTT
>-|-|TRBJ1-1|TRBV6-6
CASSYGLTEAFF
TGTGCCAGCAGTTATGGACTCACTGAAGCTTTCTTT
>TRBD1|-|TRBJ1-2|TRBV27
CASSPDRDSPWGYTF
TGTGCCAGCAGCCCGGACCGGGACAGCCCTTGGGGCTACACCTTC
>-|-|TRBJ2-7|TRBV9
CASSSTGTEATYEQYF
TGTGCCAGCAGCTCAACCGGGACGGAGGCTACCTACGAGCAGTACTTC
>-|-|TRBJ2-1|TRBV9
CASSASPGVSYNEQFF
TGTGCCAGCAGCGCTTCCCCGGGGGTCTCCTACAATGAGCAGTTCTTC
>TRBD1|-|TRBJ2-5|TRBV4-2
CASSQQTGAQETQYF
TGTGCCAGCAGCCAACAAACAGGGGCCCAAGAGACCCAGTACTTC
>-|many|TRBJ1-2|TRBV5-6
CASSFRLGGYTF
TGTGCCAGCAGCTTTAGGCTGGGTGGCTACACCTTC
>TRBD1|-|TRBJ2-5|TRBV7-2
CASSLLVGQQETQYF
TGTGCCAGCAGCTTGCTCGTGGGACAGCAAGAGACCCAGTACTTC
>-|-|TRBJ2-4|TRBV20-1
CSAPDPKTGDLAKNIQYF
TGCAGTGCCCCCGACCCGAAGACGGGGGACCTAGCCAAAAACATTCAGTACTTC
>-|-|TRBJ1-1|TRBV6-2/TRBV6-3
CASLLRGRAVDTEAFF
TGTGCCAGCCTCCTGCGGGGCAGGGCGGTTGACACTGAAGCTTTCTTT
>TRBD2|-|TRBJ2-5|TRBV14
CASSQSSGGGETQYF
TGTGCCAGCAGCCAATCATCCGGCGGGGGGGAGACCCAGTACTTC
>-|many|TRBJ2-5|TRBV14
CASSQVILETQYF
TGTGCCAGCAGCCAAGTAATTTTAGAGACCCAGTACTTC
>TRBD2|-|TRBJ2-1|TRBV7-2
CASSSGLADSGEQFF
TGTGCCAGCAGCTCGGGACTAGCTGATAGTGGTGAGCAGTTCTTC
>TRBD1|-|TRBJ1-1|TRBV7-9
CASSFVGQPSGRAFF
TGTGCCAGCAGCTTCGTGGGACAGCCTAGTGGTAGAGCTTTCTTT
>-|-|TRBJ1-2|TRBV2
CASSVGEWLYGYTF
TGTGCCAGCAGTGTGGGGGAATGGCTCTATGGCTACACCTTC
>-|-|TRBJ1-5|TRBV6-6
CASSYGRFGNQPQHF
TGTGCCAGCAGTTACGGGAGATTTGGCAATCAGCCCCAGCATTTT
>-|many|TRBJ2-3|TRBV4-3
CASSQDMTPPRADTQYF
TGCGCCAGCAGCCAAGACATGACCCCCCCGCGAGCAGATACGCAGTATTTT
>TRBD1|few|TRBJ2-7|TRBV6-5
CASSSARGTGYEQYF
TGTGCCAGCAGTTCCGCGCGGGGGACAGGGTACGAGCAGTACTTC
>-|once|TRBJ2-7|TRBV7-2
CASSFEGTHEQYF
TGTGCCAGCAGCTTTGAGGGGACCCACGAGCAGTACTTC
>-|few|TRBJ2-3|TRBV30
CAWSSNRADTQYF
TGTGCCTGGAGTTCTAACAGGGCAGATACGCAGTATTTT
>TRBD1|many|TRBJ2-7|TRBV12-3/TRBV12-4
CASSPDRGVYEQYF
TGTGCCAGCAGCCCGGACAGGGGGGTGTACGAGCAGTACTTC
>-|-|TRBJ1-2|TRBV20-1
CSAKGSIGYTF
TGCAGTGCGAAGGGGTCCATCGGCTACACCTTC
>-|-|TRBJ1-2|TRBV6-1
CASSLPTRGYTF
TGTGCCAGCAGCTTACCCACACGTGGCTACACCTTC
>-|many|TRBJ1-4|TRBV15
CATSRDKGFNEKLFF
TGTGCCACCAGCAGAGATAAAGGGTTTAATGAAAAACTGTTTTTT
>TRBD1|-|TRBJ2-7|TRBV6-2/TRBV6-3
CASSYRGQGAVATYEQYF
TGTGCCAGCAGTTACCGGGGACAGGGGGCCGTCGCCACCTACGAGCAGTACTTC
>-|-|TRBJ1-2|TRBV5-6
CASSLAIYGYTF
TGTGCCAGCAGCTTGGCCATCTATGGCTACACCTTC
>-|few|TRBJ2-7|TRBV11-2
CASSSRATSSYEQYF
TGTGCCAGCAGCTCGAGGGCGACGAGCTCCTACGAGCAGTACTTC
>TRBD2|-|TRBJ2-7|TRBV6-5
CASNPGLAGLNEQYF
TGTGCCAGCAACCCGGGACTAGCGGGCCTCAATGAGCAGTACTTC
>-|-|TRBJ1-3|TRBV21-1
CASSKHPTVSGNTIYF
TGTGCCAGCAGCAAACACCCTACAGTGTCTGGAAACACCATATATTTT
>-|-|TRBJ2-1|TRBV6-2/TRBV6-3
CASTDGENNEQFF
TGTGCCAGCACCGACGGGGAAAACAATGAGCAGTTCTTC
>-|-|TRBJ2-2|TRBV6-1
CASSPWGGVATGELFF
TGTGCCAGCTCCCCCTGGGGCGGGGTCGCCACCGGGGAGCTGTTTTTT
>-|few|TRBJ1-2|TRBV28
CASTQGNYGYTF
TGTGCCAGCACACAGGGAAACTATGGCTACACCTTC
>-|few|TRBJ1-4|TRBV11-2
CASSLRGLNEKLFF
TGTGCCAGCAGCTTACGGGGATTAAATGAAAAACTGTTTTTT